A selection of T cell receptor beta chains follows, all from one sample in a study of T-cell reconstitution after alpha-beta-depleted transplantation in children. TCRdb re-called the PCR reads with MiXCR, one entry per CDR3 protein. The sample carries about 240,000 distinct CDR3 sequences, about a quarter recorded once. The material sequenced was PBMCs, taken before TCRalphabeta/CD19-depleted stem cell transplant. The receptors stem from a girl aged 2-9 years with Fanconi anemia, due to receive a stem cell transplant. The CDR3 runs from the conserved cysteine through the conserved F or W. D genes are given only for firm matches. Only some rows state a clone size, as once, few, many or a class for expanded clones.

j_call cdr3_length d_call clone_size v_call cdr3_aa cdr3_nt
TRBJ2-1 14 TRBD1 few TRBV29-1 CSVAGGSRINEQFF TGCAGCGTAGCAGGGGGCAGTAGGATAAATGAGCAGTTCTTC
TRBJ2-7 14 - few TRBV6-5 CASSYSPGAYEQYF TGTGCCAGCAGTTACTCTCCAGGGGCTTACGAGCAGTACTTC
TRBJ2-7 15 - - TRBV12-3/TRBV12-4 CASSLETASSYEQYF TGTGCCAGCAGTTTAGAGACCGCTTCATCCTACGAGCAGTACTTC
TRBJ2-1 15 - - TRBV5-1 CASSEVAENYNEQFF TGCGCCAGCAGCGAGGTAGCGGAGAACTACAATGAGCAGTTCTTC
TRBJ2-6 14 - many TRBV6-5 CASSQGSGANVLTF TGTGCCAGCAGTCAGGGTTCTGGGGCCAACGTCCTGACTTTC
TRBJ2-7 13 - many TRBV29-1 CSVGRTGFYEQYF TGCAGCGTTGGGCGGACGGGGTTTTACGAGCAGTACTTC
TRBJ2-1 12 TRBD2 - TRBV11-2 CASSLATSEKFF TGTGCCAGCAGCTTAGCGACTAGCGAAAAGTTCTTC
TRBJ2-2 15 TRBD1 - TRBV4-2 CASSQVDRGSGELFF TGTGCCAGCAGCCAAGTGGACAGGGGGTCCGGGGAGCTGTTTTTT
TRBJ2-5 13 - - TRBV29-1 CSVSTGNQETQYF TGCAGCGTTTCGACGGGGAACCAAGAGACCCAGTACTTC
TRBJ2-7 15 TRBD1 - TRBV7-9 CASRPEDRGGYEQYF TGTGCCAGCAGACCAGAGGACAGGGGTGGCTACGAGCAGTACTTC
TRBJ2-7 12 - - TRBV20-1 CSALLGNYEQYF TGCAGTGCTCTTCTAGGTAACTACGAGCAGTACTTC
TRBJ2-7 11 TRBD2 many TRBV29-1 CSVRLAYEQYF TGCAGCGTTCGACTAGCATACGAGCAGTACTTC
TRBJ2-3 18 TRBD2 - TRBV29-1 CSVRGGAQLAGGPDTQYF TGCAGCGTCCGGGGGGGGGCCCAGCTAGCGGGGGGTCCAGATACGCAGTATTTT
TRBJ2-7 13 - - TRBV2 CASRTSDTYEQYF TGTGCCAGCAGGACCTCGGACACCTACGAGCAGTACTTC
TRBJ2-5 15 - - TRBV4-1 CASSQAEQVIETQYF TGCGCCAGCAGCCAAGCAGAACAGGTGATAGAGACCCAGTACTTC
TRBJ2-1 13 - few TRBV20-1 CSAKLDYYNEQFF TGCAGTGCTAAGCTGGACTATTACAATGAGCAGTTCTTC
TRBJ2-7 12 - many TRBV29-1 CSVPMGVGEQYF TGCAGCGTCCCCATGGGAGTAGGTGAGCAGTACTTC
TRBJ2-3 21 TRBD1 few TRBV19 CASLLLSRRNSTGKRTDTQYF TGTGCCAGCCTGTTACTGTCCAGACGAAATTCGACAGGGAAGAGGACAGATACGCAGTATTTT
TRBJ1-1 13 - many TRBV12-3/TRBV12-4 CASTFLRNTEAFF TGTGCCAGCACCTTTTTGCGGAACACTGAAGCTTTCTTT
TRBJ2-7 13 - many TRBV29-1 CSVVGGTVYEQYF TGCAGCGTTGTTGGCGGGACCGTATACGAGCAGTACTTC
TRBJ2-2 16 TRBD1 - TRBV4-2 CASSQVNRGDTGELFF TGTGCCAGCAGCCAAGTTAACAGGGGAGACACCGGGGAGCTGTTTTTT
TRBJ2-1 14 - few TRBV2 CASRVLDLSWEQFF TGTGCCAGCCGAGTTTTGGACCTAAGTTGGGAGCAGTTCTTC
TRBJ1-2 11 - - TRBV20-1 CSARGGEGYTF TGCAGTGCTAGGGGCGGGGAGGGCTACACCTTC
TRBJ2-1 16 TRBD2 few TRBV6-1 CASSRIAGGRWNEQFF TGTGCCAGCAGCCGAATAGCGGGGGGGCGATGGAATGAGCAGTTCTTC
TRBJ2-1 17 - - TRBV7-7 CASSLSSGVSSYNEQFF TGTGCCAGCAGCTTATCTTCGGGAGTCAGCTCCTACAATGAGCAGTTCTTC
TRBJ2-5 15 - - TRBV6-1 CASSLSLALQETQYF TGTGCCAGCAGTCTTTCCCTAGCGTTACAAGAGACCCAGTACTTC
TRBJ1-2 12 - - TRBV28 CASSLIGYGYTF TGTGCCAGCAGTTTAATTGGGTATGGCTACACCTTC
TRBJ2-1 13 - many TRBV27 CASSRSRGYEQFF TGTGCCAGCAGCCGCTCCCGAGGCTATGAGCAGTTCTTC
TRBJ2-7 16 TRBD1 many TRBV10-3 CARGDRFIPSYYEQYF TGTGCCAGAGGGGACAGATTTATACCGAGTTACTACGAGCAGTACTTC
TRBJ2-1 16 - many TRBV3-1 CASSQYRGHSYNEQFF TGTGCCAGCAGCCAATATAGAGGACACTCCTACAATGAGCAGTTCTTC
TRBJ2-3 14 - - TRBV27 CASSTLARTDTQYF TGTGCCAGCAGTACACTCGCTCGGACAGATACGCAGTATTTT
TRBJ2-4 16 - many TRBV4-2 CASSQDQGMAKNIQYF TGTGCCAGCAGCCAAGATCAGGGAATGGCCAAAAACATTCAGTACTTC
TRBJ2-5 17 TRBD2 - TRBV5-1 CASSFLAGGPRGETQYF TGCGCCAGCAGCTTTCTAGCGGGAGGGCCGAGGGGAGAGACCCAGTACTTC
TRBJ1-2 12 - few TRBV29-1 CSVDIPNYGYTF TGCAGCGTTGACATCCCTAACTATGGCTACACCTTC
TRBJ2-4 16 TRBD2 many TRBV12-3/TRBV12-4 CASSDGSGRSKNIQYF TGTGCCAGCAGTGACGGTAGCGGGAGGTCCAAAAACATTCAGTACTTC
TRBJ2-7 15 - - TRBV5-1 CASSLRGDSLYEQYF TGCGCCAGCAGCCTAAGAGGTGATTCTCTCTACGAGCAGTACTTC
TRBJ2-3 14 - many TRBV29-1 CSVESGDRTDTQYF TGCAGCGTTGAATCGGGTGATCGGACAGATACGCAGTATTTT
TRBJ2-3 17 TRBD2 - TRBV6-9 CATIYFIRGGDADTQYF TGTGCCACCATTTATTTTATTCGCGGGGGGGATGCAGATACGCAGTATTTT
TRBJ1-1 17 - few TRBV6-1 CASSEGFQKVMNTEAFF TGTGCCAGCAGTGAAGGGTTCCAGAAGGTGATGAACACTGAAGCTTTCTTT
TRBJ2-7 16 - - TRBV9 CASSVKGGGGPHEQYF TGTGCCAGCAGCGTTAAGGGAGGGGGAGGACCCCACGAGCAGTACTTC
TRBJ2-7 11 - few TRBV28 CASSLFWEQYF TGTGCCAGCAGTTTATTTTGGGAGCAGTACTTC
TRBJ2-7 14 TRBD1 many TRBV25-1 CASSETGLSYEQYF TGTGCCAGCAGTGAGACAGGGTTAAGCTACGAGCAGTACTTC
TRBJ2-7 13 - - TRBV18 CASSRDNLYEQYF TGTGCCAGCTCACGGGACAACCTTTACGAGCAGTACTTC
TRBJ2-1 15 TRBD2 many TRBV12-3/TRBV12-4 CASSFKAGGWNEQFF TGTGCCAGCAGTTTCAAAGCGGGAGGTTGGAATGAGCAGTTCTTC
TRBJ2-1 17 TRBD2 once TRBV15 CGTSRDRLAGGNNEQFF TGTGGCACCAGCAGAGATCGCCTAGCGGGAGGTAACAATGAGCAGTTCTTC
TRBJ1-3 15 - many TRBV12-3/TRBV12-4 CASSEQGAAGNTIYF TGTGCCAGCAGTGAACAGGGTGCCGCTGGAAACACCATATATTTT
TRBJ2-1 19 TRBD2 many TRBV12-3/TRBV12-4 CASSPLTSGGASSYNEQFF TGTGCCAGCAGTCCTCTTACTAGCGGGGGGGCCAGCTCCTACAATGAGCAGTTCTTC
TRBJ2-3 14 - - TRBV6-1 CASSDRLVYDTQYF TGTGCCAGCAGTGATCGGCTAGTTTATGATACGCAGTATTTT